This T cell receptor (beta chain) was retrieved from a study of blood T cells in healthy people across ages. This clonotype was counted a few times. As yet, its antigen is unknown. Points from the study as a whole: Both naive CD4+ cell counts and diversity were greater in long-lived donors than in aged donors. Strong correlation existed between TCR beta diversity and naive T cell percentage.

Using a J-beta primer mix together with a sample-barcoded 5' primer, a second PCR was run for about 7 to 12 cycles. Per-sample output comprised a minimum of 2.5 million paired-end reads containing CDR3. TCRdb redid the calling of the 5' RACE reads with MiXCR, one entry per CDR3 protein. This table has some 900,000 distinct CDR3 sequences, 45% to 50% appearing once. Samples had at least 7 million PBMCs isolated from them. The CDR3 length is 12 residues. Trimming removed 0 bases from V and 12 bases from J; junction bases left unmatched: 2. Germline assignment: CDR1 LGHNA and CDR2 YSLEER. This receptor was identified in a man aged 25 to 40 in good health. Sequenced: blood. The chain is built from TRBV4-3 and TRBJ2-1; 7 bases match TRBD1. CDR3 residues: CASSQERTGQFF. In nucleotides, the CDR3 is TGCGCCAGCAGCCAAGAGCGGACAGGGCAGTTCTTC.